This TCR beta chain appears in the sequencing data of a study of CD8+ T cells in alopecia areata. Sequencing relied on a cDNA template that was reverse transcribed from extracted RNA. Repertoires were generated with immunoSEQ multiplex PCR, while TCRdb's copy carries only in-frame clones and drops some. The data hold roughly 140,000 clones, with roughly 60% observed a single time. This CDR3 has 14 amino acids. The V gene's germline CDR1 is SQVTM and CDR2 ANQGSEA. The trim removed 3 bases at V and 5 bases at J, leaving 8 bases unmatched. Concerning this clone: The antigen remains unidentified.

Study results and limitations: Scalp sample sequencing also detects resident alphabeta T cells of normal skin. Clonality exceeded that of normal scalp in lesional scalp, most notably in alopecia totalis/universalis. Mice showed clearer TCR sharing than patients did, a gap that was possibly HLA-related.

Sequenced material: CD8+ T cells sorted from blood. This chain uses TRBV29-1 with TRBJ2-7; TRBD1 agrees at 9 bases. The receptor comes from a human donor in good health. DNA of the CDR3: TGCAGCGTTGACGGGGACAGGGTGCCCCACGAGCAGTACTTC. This translates into CSVDGDRVPHEQYF.